The clone carrying this T cell receptor (beta chain) has just one count. Its antigen is as yet unknown. For the second PCR, which ran for roughly 6 to 12 cycles, a sample-barcoded 5' primer and a J-beta primer mix were used. Every cDNA molecule carried a tag from a template-switch adaptor bearing 12 random nucleotides. TCRdb processed the 5' RACE reads anew with MiXCR; each CDR3 protein has one entry. The repertoire has roughly 680,000 distinct CDR3 sequences, 52% of them found once; the top ten carry roughly 13%. These data originate in a study of blood T cells in healthy people across ages. The study's findings and limits: Roughly linear declines in TCR beta diversity per million T cells occurred with age. In the absence of known donor CMV status, changes in expanded clonotypes were possibly confounded.

The clonotype comes from an elderly woman in good health. Source material: blood.

Here the CDR3 DNA reads TGCAGTACCGACCTGAGCTCCTACAATGAGCAGTTCTTC. Translated: CSTDLSSYNEQFF. This sequence joins TRBV20-1 and TRBJ2-1, with D uncertain. The germline CDR1 and CDR2 sequences are DFQATT and SNEGSKA (reference sequence). The ends were cut back, 8 bases at V and 0 bases at J, with 11 bases in the middle. This CDR3 is built from 13 residues.